The next 13 T cell receptor beta chains were all read from a single sample in a study of T cell repertoires in cytomegalovirus infection. Antigen specificity for these receptors is unknown. Using its own MiXCR run on the reads, TCRdb lists one record per CDR3 protein. The sample lists about 220,000 distinct CDR3 sequences, approximately 38% occurring once. This specimen was CD8+ T cells from cultured PBMCs, taken from culture after CMV antigen stimulation. These receptors were taken from a human donor in good health (CMV status not recorded). Some clones in this sample may be carry-over from other donors' samples.

The chain is built from TRBV7-8 and TRBJ2-7; tentatively, D is TRBD1 (6 bases). V was pared by 5 bases and J by 6 bases, with 14 bases between. The V gene's germline CDR1 is SGHVS and CDR2 FQNEAQ. The CDR3 runs 13 residues. The CDR3 sequence is CASSATGPGEQYF. In DNA, the CDR3 is TGTGCCAGCAGCGCAACAGGGCCCGGCGAGCAGTACTTC.

In this sample, this clonotype turned up a few times. The genes are TRBV4-2 and TRBJ2-1; a possible D gene is TRBD2 (5 bases). The CDR3 length is 14 residues. CDR1 is LGHNA and CDR2 is YNFKEQ in the germline V gene. The V and J ends lost 1 base and 8 bases respectively, with 12 bases between them. The CDR3 loop is CASSQVGIGYEQFF. DNA for the CDR3: TGTGCCAGCAGCCAAGTCGGGATAGGATATGAGCAGTTCTTC.

The sample holds a few counts of this clonotype. This chain connects TRBV25-1 to TRBJ1-2; weak D call: TRBD1 (5 bases). The CDR3 runs to 15 residues. Germline assignment: CDR1 MGHDK and CDR2 SYGVNS. Deletions cut 6 bases from V and 4 bases from J, with 18 bases between. The CDR3 spells CASSPGPATRYGYTF. The CDR3 DNA reads TGTGCCAGCAGCCCGGGACCCGCCACCCGCTATGGCTACACCTTC.

V gene TRBV12-3 or TRBV12-4 combines with J gene TRBJ2-7, with D possibly being TRBD1 (5 bases). The CDR3 is made up of 14 amino acids. V dropped 3 bases and J dropped 0 bases, with 9 bases sitting between them. The CDR3 loop reads CASSLQGTSYEQYF. The CDR3 DNA sequence: TGTGCCAGCAGTTTGCAGGGTACCTCCTACGAGCAGTACTTC.

The chain has TRBV7-3 and TRBJ2-6; D call uncertain. Germline V gene lookup returns CDR1 SGHTA and CDR2 FQGTGA. CDR3 size: 16 residues. Trimming removed 4 bases from V and 4 bases from J, with 14 bases in between. The CDR3 sequence is CASSYPGQAGANVLTF. CDR3 nucleotide sequence: TGTGCCAGCAGCTACCCGGGTCAAGCCGGGGCCAACGTCCTGACTTTC.

This clonotype was picked up a small number of times. J is TRBJ2-3 and V is TRBV12-5, with TRBD2 as a possible D gene (5 bases). The CDR3 totals 15 residues. Between the trimmed V and J ends, which lost 0 bases and 0 bases, there was a span of 7 bases. Per germline, CDR1 LGHNT and CDR2 FRNRAP. The CDR3, as DNA: TGTGCTAGTGGTTTGGTACGGACTAGCACAGATACGCAGTATTTT. This encodes CASGLVRTSTDTQYF.

The rearrangement joins TRBV7-3 to TRBJ2-7; 8 bases are shared with TRBD2. J was trimmed by 5 bases and V by 1 base; bases with no gene match: 7. The germline V gene has CDR1 SGHTA and CDR2 FQGTGA. CDR3 size: 15 residues. Written as DNA, the CDR3 is TGTGCCAGCAGCTTAAAGAGGACTAGCCTTGACGAGCAGTACTTC. Its protein product is CASSLKRTSLDEQYF.

The CDR3 coding sequence is TGCAGTGCCGGTGCGAACACCGGGGAGCTGTTTTTT. Protein sequence: CSAGANTGELFF. This chain joins TRBV20-1 and TRBJ2-2; the D is unclear. Germline loops: CDR1 DFQATT, CDR2 SNEGSKA (reference sequence). The CDR3 is made up of 12 amino acids. Trimming left V 6 bases short and J 0 bases short, with 5 bases between.

The V and J genes are TRBV28 and TRBJ2-3, with D perhaps TRBD2 (6 bases). V gave up 6 bases and J gave up 6 bases, with 16 bases separating them. This CDR3 region has 14 residues. The germline gives CDR1 MDHEN, CDR2 SYDVKM. CDR3 amino acids: CASSRQTGGDTQYF. The CDR3 bases are TGTGCCAGCAGCCGACAGACCGGGGGTGATACGCAGTATTTT.

This clonotype was counted only a few times. The gene calls are TRBV5-1 and TRBJ2-1; 8 bases match TRBD2. Trimming took 1 base from V and 0 from J; bases not matched to a gene: 3. This CDR3 comprises 16 residues. Germline values: CDR1 SGHRS, CDR2 YFSETQ. The CDR3 loop is CASSLNLAGSYNEQFF. The CDR3 region has the DNA TGCGCCAGCAGCTTGAACCTAGCGGGCTCCTACAATGAGCAGTTCTTC.

Comments on this clonotype: A much larger clone lies a single base off, so this may be a read error. This chain links TRBV6-8 with TRBJ1-1; no firm D call. Germline loops: CDR1 MNHGY, CDR2 SAAAGT. This CDR3 comprises 11 residues. The ends were cut back, 8 bases at V and 1 base at J, with 5 bases in the middle. The CDR3 here is CASERNTEAFF. The CDR3 nucleotides are TGTGCCAGCGAGAGGAACACTGAAGCTTTCTTT.

CDR3 in DNA: TGCGCCAGCAGTCACCCGGGGGGGGCCAATGAGCAGTTCTTC. This translates into CASSHPGGANEQFF. The chain has TRBV23-1 and TRBJ2-1; 8 positions match TRBD2. Being an ORF, TRBV23-1 has a function that is uncertain. There are 14 residues in the CDR3. Unmatched junction bases numbered 4, after V lost 3 bases and J lost 6 bases.

This clonotype was observed a handful of times. The chain joins TRBV27 to TRBJ2-7; 11 nucleotides match TRBD1. Germline V CDR1 and CDR2: MNHEY, SMNVEV (reference sequence). The length of the CDR3 is 14 residues. The ends lost 5 bases at V and 7 bases at J; junction bases unmatched: 7. The CDR3 coding sequence is TGTGCCAGCAGTCTCGGACAGGGGGCTTGGGAGCAGTACTTC. Its protein is CASSLGQGAWEQYF.